This entry lists 6 T cell receptor beta chains sequenced from one sample in a study of blood T cell repertoires in COVID-19. The assay was immunoSEQ multiplex PCR, and TCRdb's table has in-frame clones only and misses some. The table includes hundreds of thousands of clones, approximately 86% detected once. The sequenced sample consisted of peripheral blood. The receptors stem from a woman in her 70s with COVID-19, enrolled during active disease.

The J gene is TRBJ1-4, the V gene TRBV4-1; 10 positions agree with TRBD1. This CDR3 spans 19 amino acids. Losses at the gene ends were 5 bases for V and 7 bases for J; bases not matched to a gene: 19. Germline CDR1 is MGHRA and CDR2 is YSYEKL. The CDR3 DNA reads as TGCGCCAGCAGCTGGTTAAGGCTGACAGGGGGCGCGGGGAGTGAAAAACTGTTTTTT. This sequence encodes CASSWLRLTGGAGSEKLFF.

The CDR3 spells CASSQFTNSGELFF. CDR3 sequence (DNA): TGTGCCAGCAGCCAGTTCACCAACTCCGGGGAGCTGTTTTTT. V and J are TRBV3-1 (or the pseudogene TRBV3-2) and TRBJ2-2; D remains unclear. This CDR3 has 14 amino acids. Trimming pared 3 bases from V and 6 bases from J, leaving 11 bases between. CDR1 LGHDT and CDR2 YNNKEL come from the germline V gene (reference sequence).

The rearrangement joins TRBV9 to TRBJ2-1; D is perhaps TRBD2 (6 bases). CDR1 SGDLS and CDR2 YYNGEE come from the germline V gene. This CDR3 comprises 13 residues. The V end lost 4 bases, the J end lost 7 bases, and 12 bases lay between the germline ends. The CDR3 DNA reads as TGTGCCAGCAGCATGGGACTCGCTAATGAGCAGTTCTTC. Encoded protein: CASSMGLANEQFF. The whole variable domain, filled in from reference TRBV9 and TRBJ2-1, reads DSGVTQTPKHLITATGQRVTLRCSPRSGDLSVYWYQQSLDQGLQFLIQYYNGEERAKGNILERFSAQQFPDLHSELNLSSLELGDSALYFCASSMGLANEQFFGPGTRLTVL.

The gene calls are TRBV4-3 and TRBJ1-6; D remains ambiguous. V was clipped by 0 bases and J by 8 bases, with 14 bases between them. CDR1 and CDR2 from the germline V gene are LGHNA and YSLEER. The CDR3 runs 16 residues. As DNA, the CDR3 is TGCGCCAGCAGCCAAGATAGTGAGGGTATCCATTCACCCCTCCACTTT. It encodes CASSQDSEGIHSPLHF.

The chain joins TRBV3-1 (or the pseudogene TRBV3-2) to TRBJ2-7; no clear D. V lost 2 bases, J lost 7 bases, and 6 bases lay in between. Germline-derived CDR1 and CDR2 are LGHDT and YNNKEL (reference sequence). CDR3 length equals 11 residues. CDR3 residues: CASSQLSEQYF. The CDR3 nucleotides read TGTGCCAGCAGCCAACTCTCTGAGCAGTACTTC.

This sequence joins TRBV4-1 and TRBJ2-7; TRBD2 is a possible D gene (6 bases). Germline V gene lookup returns CDR1 MGHRA and CDR2 YSYEKL. V gave up 0 bases and J gave up 2 bases, with 14 bases separating them. The CDR3 contains 16 residues. The CDR3 sequence is CASSQESAGRTYEQYF. For the CDR3, the DNA is TGCGCCAGCAGCCAAGAGTCGGCGGGGAGGACCTACGAGCAGTACTTC.